Following are 19 T cell receptor beta chains from one sample sequenced in a study of breast tumors, draining lymph nodes, adjacent tissues. MiXCR was run by TCRdb on the multiplex PCR reads, yielding one entry per CDR3 protein. The sample includes about 180,000 distinct CDR3 sequences, 30% to 40% of them seen just once. Samples came from axillary lymph nodes draining the breast cancer. Sequenced sample: axillary lymph node tissue. The receptor source for this set is a female donor with breast cancer. Some clones in this sample may be carry-over from other donors' samples.

This clonotype appeared many times. This may stem from a read error, because a much larger clone lies one nucleotide away. J is TRBJ2-7 and V is TRBV20-1, with 9 positions matching TRBD1. V was pared by 4 bases and J by 6 bases, with 10 bases of the junction left unmatched. This CDR3 is built from 14 residues. Germline loops: CDR1 DFQATT, CDR2 SNEGSKA (reference sequence). CDR3 residues: CSATPRDRDSEQYF. The CDR3, as DNA: TGCAGTGCTACCCCCCGGGACAGGGACTCCGAGCAGTACTTC.

This clonotype occurred many times. The chain has TRBV5-5 and TRBJ2-2; tentatively, D is TRBD2 (5 bases). Trimming left V 3 bases short and J 5 bases short, with 14 bases between. Germline V CDR1 and CDR2: SGHKS, YYEKEE (reference sequence). The CDR3 length is 15 residues. The CDR3 region is CASSWRASETGELFF. For the CDR3, the DNA is TGTGCCAGCAGCTGGCGGGCGTCGGAGACCGGGGAGCTGTTTTTT.

This clonotype occurred once. The chain couples TRBV11-2 to TRBJ2-3, with TRBD1 matching over 9 bases. Germline V lookup: CDR1 SGHAT, CDR2 FQNNGV. The CDR3 sequence is 14 residues long. V trimming: 5 bases; J trimming: 3 bases; junction bases outside the gene matches: 3. Written as DNA, the CDR3 is TGTGCCAGCAGCCGGACAGGGGAAACAGATACGCAGTATTTT. Its protein product is CASSRTGETDTQYF.

This clonotype is a singleton in its sample. The junction does not match germline at one end; this may be a read error. This rearrangement joins TRBV5-1 to TRBJ1-2; the match to TRBD1 covers 7 bases. The length of the CDR3 is 13 residues. Per the germline V gene, CDR1 is SGHRS and CDR2 is YFSETQ. The CDR3 sequence: CASSRTGVYGSTF. In DNA form, the CDR3 reads TGCGCCAGCAGCAGGACAGGAGTCTATGGCTCCACCTTC.

The chain combines TRBV6-2 or TRBV6-3 with TRBJ2-7; TRBD2 agrees at 9 bases. V shed 8 bases, J shed 3 bases, and the junction held 23 bases outside the gene matches. The germline V gene encodes CDR1 MNHEY and CDR2 SVGEGT. The length of the CDR3 is 19 residues. The CDR3 sequence is CASAPHGRRASGAHYEQYF. In DNA, the CDR3 is TGTGCCAGCGCCCCCCACGGCCGGCGGGCTAGCGGGGCTCACTACGAGCAGTACTTC.

This clonotype has a single count. The chain is built from TRBV7-3 and TRBJ2-6, with 10 bases matching TRBD1. Per the germline V gene, CDR1 is SGHTA and CDR2 is FQGTGA. CDR3 length equals 13 residues. Unmatched junction bases numbered 2, after V lost 5 bases and J lost 10 bases. Here the CDR3 reads CASSPGQGNVLTF. Here the CDR3 DNA reads TGTGCCAGCAGCCCGGGACAGGGGAACGTCCTGACTTTC.

Comments on this clonotype: The CDR3 end shows no conserved phenylalanine or tryptophan, and so a read error is likely. The DNA is omitted, as the CDR3 cannot be located on it reliably, and the CDR3 follows TCRdb's listing. V is TRBV29-1 and J is TRBJ2-3; the table gives TRBD2 as D, unverified against the DNA. The CDR3 numbers 9 amino acids, ends counted. Per germline, CDR1 SQVTM and CDR2 ANQGSEA. This CDR3 reads CSGGLAVIT.

A note on this clonotype: Just one base apart from a much larger clone, this may be a read error. V and J are TRBV5-1 and TRBJ2-5; D is tentatively TRBD1 or TRBD2 (5 bases each). The CDR3 has 13 residues. Per the germline V gene, CDR1 is SGHRS and CDR2 is YFSETQ. Trimming cost V 3 bases and J 7 bases, with 13 bases left between them. DNA for the CDR3: TGCGCCAGCAGCTCGGGCTGTGGGGGGACCCAGTACTTC. This translates into CASSSGCGGTQYF.

This clonotype was counted ten times or more. The chain carries TRBV11-2 and TRBJ1-2; 11 bases are a match to TRBD1. The V segment lost 5 bases and the J segment 6 bases; nucleotides outside the gene matches: 8. From germline, CDR1 is SGHAT and CDR2 FQNNGV. The CDR3 is 15 residues long. This CDR3 reads CASSPLGTGGDGYTF. The CDR3 nucleotides are TGTGCCAGCAGCCCGCTCGGGACAGGGGGAGATGGCTACACCTTC.

This clonotype appeared a few times. One base away lies a much larger clone, so this may be a sequencing read error. The chain recombines TRBV20-1 with TRBJ2-1, with 8 bases fitting TRBD2. The CDR3 consists of 14 residues. Per the germline V gene, CDR1 is DFQATT and CDR2 is SNEGSKA (reference sequence). Here the CDR3 DNA reads TGCAGTGCTAGGACTAGCGAGTTCTACACTGAGCAGTTCTTC. As protein: CSARTSEFYTEQFF.

At least ten counts were recorded for this clonotype. This chain uses TRBV12-3 or TRBV12-4 with TRBJ1-3; perhaps TRBD1 as D (5 bases). The V end was cut by 5 bases, the J end by 2 bases, with 16 bases between. The CDR3 contains 16 residues. The CDR3 region is CASSTRTKSTGNTIYF. CDR3 coding DNA: TGTGCCAGCAGTACTAGGACAAAATCCACTGGAAACACCATATATTTT.

Of note for this clonotype: The CDR3 carries no conserved terminal phenylalanine or tryptophan, so it likely arises from a read error. Because the CDR3's place on the DNA is in doubt, the DNA is left out and the CDR3 is given as listed by TCRdb. CDR3 protein: CARPLGGRFYGYTFGS. The rearrangement joins TRBV6-2 or TRBV6-3 to TRBJ2-5; the listed D gene, TRBD1, was not tested against the DNA. Germline CDR1 MNHEY, CDR2 SVGEGT. The CDR3 comprises 16 residues, both ends counted.

This clonotype was observed many times. A much bigger clone sits one base away, suggesting this may be a read error. The J gene is TRBJ1-6, the V gene TRBV11-2; 9 bases match TRBD1. V lost 4 bases and J lost 9; bases outside the gene matches: 7. Germline CDR1 is SGHAT and CDR2 is FQNNGV. The CDR3 is 15 amino acids. This chain's CDR3 is CASSSYRGPVSPLHF. CDR3 sequence (DNA): TGTGCCAGCAGCTCGTACAGGGGGCCCGTTTCACCCCTCCACTTT. Full variable domain (remainder filled in from reference TRBV11-2 and TRBJ1-6): EAGVAQSPRYKIIEKRQSVAFWCNPISGHATLYWYQQILGQGPKLLIQFQNNGVVDDSQLPKDRFSAERLKGVDSTLKIQPAKLEDSAVYLCASSSYRGPVSPLHFGNGTRLTVT.

This clonotype was seen many times. The chain couples TRBV2 to TRBJ2-7, with a weak D call TRBD1 (7 bases). Germline V lookup: CDR1 SNHLY, CDR2 FYNNEI. CDR3 size: 15 residues. V lost 1 base to trimming and J lost 3 bases, with 13 bases between them. The DNA of the CDR3 is TGTGCCAGCAGTGAAGGCGGGACAGCCGTCTACGAGCAGTACTTC. Protein sequence: CASSEGGTAVYEQYF.

This clonotype was recorded many times. The chain recombines TRBV10-2 with TRBJ1-5; D gene unclear. V gave up 4 bases and J gave up 0 bases, with 7 bases separating them. This CDR3 contains 14 residues. Germline V CDR1 and CDR2: WSHSY, SAAADI. The CDR3 DNA sequence: TGCGCCAGCAGTGTGGACGATAGCAATCAGCCCCAGCATTTT. This sequence encodes CASSVDDSNQPQHF.

The chain uses TRBV10-3 and TRBJ2-1; 7 bases are shared with TRBD1. The V and J ends lost 4 bases and 4 bases, in that order; junction bases with no gene match: 7. The germline gives CDR1 ENHRY, CDR2 SYGVKD. This CDR3 comprises 15 residues. The CDR3 DNA reads TGTGCCATCAGTGGCCGGGACAGCTATTACAATGAGCAGTTCTTC. Translating it yields CAISGRDSYYNEQFF.

As concerns this clonotype: The junction and the germline gene differ at one end; a read error may be behind it. The V call is TRBV9, the J call TRBJ2-6, with a weak D call TRBD1 (5 bases). CDR3 length equals 19 residues. CDR1 and CDR2 from the germline V gene are SGDLS and YYNGEE. In DNA, the CDR3 is TGTGCCAGCAGCGGCTCTTTGAGGACACCTCGCTCTGGGGCCAACGCCCTGACTTTC. Translation gives CASSGSLRTPRSGANALTF.

This clonotype was counted once. V gene TRBV7-9 combines with J gene TRBJ1-6; possible D gene TRBD1, 6 bases. CDR1 SEHNR and CDR2 FQNEAQ come from the germline V gene (reference sequence). The CDR3 is 14 residues long. Trimming shortened V by 3 bases and J by 6 bases, and 9 bases separated the two germline ends. CDR3 nucleotide sequence: TGTGCCAGCAGCTTGCAGGGGACTAATTCACCCCTCCACTTT. It codes for CASSLQGTNSPLHF.

This clonotype was detected many times. The V and J genes are TRBV7-2 and TRBJ2-1; D is possibly TRBD1 or TRBD2 (6 bases each). Germline CDR1 is SGHTA and CDR2 is FQGNSA. V was shortened by 4 bases and J by 8 bases, with 12 bases between the two germline ends. The CDR3 sequence is 13 residues long. The CDR3 region is CASSSNGGDEQFF. In nucleotides, the CDR3 is TGTGCCAGCAGCTCGAACGGGGGCGATGAGCAGTTCTTC.